The 10 T cell receptor beta chains listed next were all sequenced from one sample in a study of cytomegalovirus exposure and HLA in healthy donors. The PCR had 60 Vbeta and 13 Jbeta primers. Produced via immunoSEQ multiplex PCR; TCRdb's table is partial and in-frame only. The table has under 150,000 clones, over 55% seen once. The sequencing input was PBMCs. The receptors were gathered from a man in his late teens or twenties in good health and CMV-seropositive.

The genes are TRBV7-6 and TRBJ1-5; 9 bases map to TRBD1. J gave up 7 bases and V 2 bases, and 6 bases lay outside the gene matches. This CDR3 has 15 amino acids. Germline lookup yields CDR1 SGHVS and CDR2 FNYEAQ. The chain's CDR3 is CASSLTGQGGQPQHF. Here the CDR3 DNA reads TGTGCCAGCAGCTTAACGGGACAGGGTGGCCAGCCCCAGCATTTT.

V usage is TRBV6-1 and J usage is TRBJ2-7; the match to TRBD2 covers 9 bases. Looked up from germline, CDR1 is MNHNS and CDR2 is SASEGT. The V gene end was trimmed by 8 bases and the J gene end by 0 bases; junction bases not matched to a gene: 2. This CDR3 spans 13 amino acids. CDR3 residues: CASLAGSSYEQYV. The CDR3 DNA sequence: TGTGCCAGCCTAGCGGGGAGCTCCTACGAGCAGTACGTC.

The chain uses TRBV5-6 and TRBJ1-2, with D tentatively TRBD1 (6 bases). The CDR3 is 13 amino acids. Trimming took off 4 bases at V and 5 bases at J, with 12 bases between the two ends. CDR1 is SGHDT and CDR2 is YYEEEE in the germline V gene. This CDR3 reads CASSPGTMYGYTF. The CDR3 DNA reads as TGTGCCAGCAGCCCAGGGACAATGTATGGCTACACCTTC.

V is TRBV28 and J is TRBJ2-3; possible D gene TRBD2, 6 bases. The CDR3 is made up of 15 amino acids. CDR1 and CDR2 from the germline V gene are MDHEN and SYDVKM. The ends were cut back, 6 bases at V and 2 bases at J, with 15 bases in the middle. CDR3 bases: TGTGCCAGCAGCCGCCGGTTAGCGGACACAGATACGCAGTATTTT. Protein: CASSRRLADTDTQYF.

The chain uses TRBV2 and TRBJ1-2; D might be TRBD1 (6 bases). The CDR3 length is 17 residues. Germline V lookup: CDR1 SNHLY, CDR2 FYNNEI. V was shortened by 1 base and J by 5 bases, with 20 bases between the two germline ends. The CDR3 here is CASSEVLGGGRSYGYTF. CDR3 nucleotides: TGTGCCAGCAGTGAAGTATTAGGGGGGGGCCGATCATATGGCTACACCTTC. Full variable domain (missing parts from reference TRBV2 and TRBJ1-2): EPEVTQTPSHQVTQMGQEVILRCVPISNHLYFYWYRQILGQKVEFLVSFYNNEISEKSEIFDDQFSVERPDGSNFTLKIRSTKLEDSAMYFCASSEVLGGGRSYGYTFGSGTRLTVV.

This clone was found a few times. The chain recombines TRBV15 with TRBJ2-2; TRBD2 might be the D (6 bases). The CDR3 runs 16 residues. The germline CDR1 and CDR2 sequences are LNHNV and YYDKDF (reference sequence). The germline V and J ends were trimmed by 1 base and 7 bases, with 16 bases remaining between them. This chain's CDR3 is CATSRVTARGIGELFF. The DNA for the CDR3 is TGTGCCACCAGCAGAGTGACAGCCCGCGGGATCGGGGAGCTGTTTTTT.

The chain carries TRBV5-1 and TRBJ1-6; unclear D gene. V lost 0 bases, J lost 7 bases, and 8 bases lay in between. Germline V gives CDR1 SGHRS, CDR2 YFSETQ. The CDR3 sequence is 14 residues long. The DNA for the CDR3 is TGCGCCAGCAGCTTGGAACAGACCAATTCACCCCTCCACTTT. Protein: CASSLEQTNSPLHF.

This clone was counted once. Here the CDR3 reads CASSRSGGGETQYF. CDR3 DNA sequence: TGTGCCAGTAGTAGGTCAGGGGGTGGGGAGACCCAGTACTTC. The chain uses TRBV19 and TRBJ2-5; TRBD1 agrees at 7 bases. Losses at the gene ends were 4 bases for V and 5 bases for J; bases not matched to a gene: 7. The germline V gene has CDR1 LNHDA and CDR2 SQIVND (reference sequence). CDR3 size: 14 residues. Supplemented by reference TRBV19 and TRBJ2-5, the full variable domain reads DGGITQSPKYLFRKEGQNVTLSCEQNLNHDAMYWYRQDPGQGLRLIYYSQIVNDFQKGDIAEGYSVSREKKESFPLTVTSAQKNPTAFYLCASSRSGGGETQYFGPGTRLLVL.

The sample holds a few counts of this clone. J is TRBJ2-3 and V is TRBV6-4; the match to TRBD1 covers 9 bases. This CDR3 is 14 amino acids long. The germline V gene has CDR1 MRHNA and CDR2 SNTAGT. V shed 6 bases, J shed 5 bases, and the junction held 6 bases outside the gene matches. The CDR3 protein is CASRGDRERDTQYF. The CDR3, as DNA: TGTGCCAGCAGAGGGGACAGGGAGAGAGATACGCAGTATTTT.

This clone came up once. The chain combines TRBV9 with TRBJ2-1, with D maybe TRBD2 (6 bases). V was cut by 4 bases and J by 9 bases, with 26 bases left in between. The CDR3 totals 17 residues. CDR1 is SGDLS and CDR2 is YYNGEE in the germline V gene. CDR3 amino acids: CASSSRGSGNGYGEQFF. In DNA form, the CDR3 reads TGTGCCAGCAGCTCCCGGGGGAGCGGCAACGGATACGGTGAGCAGTTCTTC.